This T cell receptor (beta chain) was observed in a study of blood T cells in healthy people across ages. Findings of the study overall: Not knowing donor CMV status may have confounded expanded clonotype changes.

A sample-barcoded 5' primer and a J-beta primer mix were used in a second PCR of about 7 to 12 cycles. Unique molecular identifiers of 12 random nucleotides labeled each cDNA. Each single sample gave us at least 3 million CDR3-containing paired-end reads. TCRdb reprocessed the 5' RACE reads with MiXCR, giving one entry per CDR3 protein. The data contain 1.5 million or so distinct CDR3 sequences, about 42% of them singletons. V shed 8 bases and J shed 5 bases, with 24 bases lying between them. Germline V gene lookup returns CDR1 SQVTM and CDR2 ANQGSEA. The CDR3 length is 15 residues. To note about this clonotype: Its antigen is still unknown.

The donors, aged roughly 6 to 100, were healthy Caucasians from Russia. This TCR was recovered from a young woman in good health. The source material was blood. The V gene is TRBV29-1, the J gene TRBJ1-1, with D tentatively TRBD1 (6 bases). CDR3 in amino acids: CSSIRDAITGTEAFF. The CDR3 nucleotides read TGCAGCTCTATACGGGACGCAATAACAGGGACTGAAGCTTTCTTT.